A selection of T cell receptor beta chains follows, all from one sample in a study of shared clonotypes between healthy human individuals. This table comes from immunoSEQ multiplex PCR, and its TCRdb copy is limited to in-frame clones, with some not included. The sample has 2 million to 3 million clones; 90% to 95% are singletons. The sample was naive CD4+ T cells from PBMCs. Receptor source: a man younger than 30 in good health. Some clones in this sample may be carry-over from other donors' samples. The CDR3 runs from the conserved cysteine through the conserved F or W. Each record gives: D gene, J gene, clone size, V gene, CDR3 DNA, CDR3 protein. A D gene is named only where the DNA matches it firmly. Clone size appears in some rows only: once, few, many, or a class for an expanded clone.

>TRBD1|TRBJ2-5|-|TRBV28
TGTGCCAGCAGTTCGGGACAGTCAGAGACCCAGTACTTC
CASSSGQSETQYF
>TRBD1|TRBJ2-7|-|TRBV5-1
TGCGCCAGCAGCCCAGGACAGGGGGCTCTCGAGCAGTACTTC
CASSPGQGALEQYF
>-|TRBJ1-4|-|TRBV28
TGTGCCAGCAGTCTAGGCGGCGGCCCGCCGGGTAATGAAAAACTGTTTTTT
CASSLGGGPPGNEKLFF
>TRBD2|TRBJ2-1|-|TRBV7-2
TGTGCCAGCAGCTTGGGGGGACTAGCGGGAGCCGGGGAGCAGTTCTTC
CASSLGGLAGAGEQFF
>TRBD2|TRBJ2-1|-|TRBV5-1
TGCGCCAGCAGCTTTTCTAGCGGGAGCATCGGTGAGCAGTTCTTC
CASSFSSGSIGEQFF
>TRBD1|TRBJ2-5|once|TRBV7-9
TGTGCCAGCAGCTTAGTGGCAGGGGGTCAGGAGACCCAGTACTTC
CASSLVAGGQETQYF
>-|TRBJ2-1|-|TRBV4-1
TGCGCCAGCAGCCGATTAGGGACCGCGGTCAATGAGCAGTTCTTC
CASSRLGTAVNEQFF
>-|TRBJ2-1|-|TRBV11-2
TGTGCCAGCAGCCCCCGAGTGGCTCTAGGCAATGAGCAGTTCTTC
CASSPRVALGNEQFF
>TRBD1|TRBJ1-4|-|TRBV18
TGTGCCAGCTCACCAACAGGGGCTTACAATGAAAAACTGTTTTTT
CASSPTGAYNEKLFF
>TRBD2|TRBJ2-2|-|TRBV10-3
TGTGCCATCAGTGACGCGGGAGCGAACACCGGGGAGCTGTTTTTT
CAISDAGANTGELFF
>TRBD1|TRBJ1-1|-|TRBV7-9
TGTGCCAGCAGCTCACGGACAGGGGGCTCTACCGCTTTCTTT
CASSSRTGGSTAFF
>TRBD1|TRBJ2-7|-|TRBV6-1
TGTGCCAGCATGCGGGGACAGGGACGTTACGAGCAGTACTTC
CASMRGQGRYEQYF
>TRBD2|TRBJ2-3|once|TRBV10-2
TGCGCCAGCAGTGAGGTGGGACTAGCGGGAGTGGAAGATACGCAGTATTTT
CASSEVGLAGVEDTQYF
>-|TRBJ2-7|-|TRBV27
TGTGCCAGCAGTTTACTAGTCTCTTACTACGAGCAGTACTTC
CASSLLVSYYEQYF
>TRBD2|TRBJ2-5|-|TRBV6-6
TGTGCCAGCAGTTATCGGCTGGGCGGGGGGCAAGAGACCCAGTACTTC
CASSYRLGGGQETQYF
>TRBD1|TRBJ1-2|-|TRBV10-3
TGTGCCATCAGTGACGGGCAGGGGGCTGTTGGCTACACCTTC
CAISDGQGAVGYTF
>TRBD1|TRBJ2-7|-|TRBV4-2
TGTGCCAGCAGCCCGGGACAGCCATCCTACGAGCAGTACTTC
CASSPGQPSYEQYF
>TRBD2|TRBJ2-1|-|TRBV10-1
TGCGCCACCACGGGACTATCGGGTGAGCAGTTCTTC
CATTGLSGEQFF
>-|TRBJ2-2|-|TRBV6-5
TGTGCCAGCAGTTACAGTCGGAATCTCGGGGAGCTGTTTTTT
CASSYSRNLGELFF
>-|TRBJ1-5|-|TRBV5-1
TGCGCCAGCAGCTTATCTGGGAGCAATCAGCCCCAGCATTTT
CASSLSGSNQPQHF
>TRBD1|TRBJ1-1|-|TRBV4-2
TGTGCCAGCAGTCACACCGGGACAGGGGACAAAGAAGCTTTCTTT
CASSHTGTGDKEAFF
>-|TRBJ2-3|-|TRBV4-2
TGTGCCAGCAGCGCAACGGCAGATACGCAGTATTTT
CASSATADTQYF
>-|TRBJ1-3|-|TRBV5-1
TGCGCCAGCAGCTTCGGCCCCGCCGCCGGAAACACCATATATTTT
CASSFGPAAGNTIYF
>-|TRBJ2-5|-|TRBV25-1
TGTGCCAGCAGTCTGGGGGGGGGCGGCGAGACCCAGTACTTC
CASSLGGGGETQYF
>TRBD2|TRBJ2-1|-|TRBV7-9
TGTGCCAGCGAGCGGACTAGCGGGAGGAATGAGCAGTTCTTC
CASERTSGRNEQFF
>TRBD1|TRBJ1-5|-|TRBV6-1
TGTGCCAGCGGAATGACAGGGGATCAGCCCCAGCATTTT
CASGMTGDQPQHF
>-|TRBJ2-7|-|TRBV5-4
TGTGCCAGCAGCCGCCAGGGCTACGAGCAGTACTTC
CASSRQGYEQYF
>-|TRBJ2-1|-|TRBV4-1
TGCGCCAGCAGCCAAGTTGCGGGACCTCTCCCCAATGAGCAGTTCTTC
CASSQVAGPLPNEQFF
>-|TRBJ2-1|-|TRBV6-6
TGTGCCAGCAAGGGAAGCCTAGTCGGGAATGAGCAGTTCTTC
CASKGSLVGNEQFF
>TRBD2|TRBJ2-7|-|TRBV7-2
TGTGCCAGCAGCGAGCGGGAGACGTACTACGAGCAGTACTTC
CASSERETYYEQYF
>TRBD1|TRBJ2-7|-|TRBV5-4
TGTGCCAGCAGCGCCGGACAGGTCTCCTACGAGCAGTACTTC
CASSAGQVSYEQYF
>TRBD2|TRBJ2-7|-|TRBV15
TGTGCCACCAGCTCGGGTCTTTATCTGCGGGAGTCTTTCTACGAGCAGTACTTC
CATSSGLYLRESFYEQYF
>-|TRBJ2-6|-|TRBV7-9
TGTGCCAGCAGCTCCGGCATTCCAGCTGGGGCCAACGTCCTGACTTTC
CASSSGIPAGANVLTF
>TRBD1|TRBJ1-4|-|TRBV27
TGTGCCAGCAGCCCTGGGACAGGGGGCTACGAAAAACTGTTTTTT
CASSPGTGGYEKLFF
>-|TRBJ2-3|-|TRBV5-1
TGCGCCAGCAGCTTGGGCTGGCGGCCAGGCACAGATACGCAGTATTTT
CASSLGWRPGTDTQYF